This TCR beta chain emerged from a study of T-cell reconstitution after alpha-beta-depleted transplantation in children. Looked up from germline, CDR1 is SGHRS and CDR2 is YFSETQ. The CDR3 is 16 amino acids. Trimming cost V 3 bases and J 7 bases; bases outside gene matches: 11. The TCRbeta library was prepared with unique molecular identifiers. One entry per CDR3 protein, called by TCRdb with MiXCR from the PCR reads. The repertoire holds 170,000 or so distinct CDR3 sequences, with 6.5% to 7.5% as singletons. This clonotype occurred many times. This receptor was obtained from a human donor who donated a stem cell graft to a child with Wiskott-Aldrich syndrome. The chain joins TRBV5-1 to TRBJ2-1; the match to TRBD2 covers 9 bases. The sequenced sample was PBMCs from the stem cell graft donor, obtained from the stem cell graft. CDR3 bases: TGCGCCAGCAGCTCGGATAGCGGGAGTGCGGGGAATGAGCAGTTCTTC. This translates into CASSSDSGSAGNEQFF.